These 9 T cell receptor beta chains were all obtained from the same sample, sequenced in a study of T cell changes during pregnancy in multiple sclerosis. The protocol was immunoSEQ multiplex PCR, while the TCRdb copy is restricted to in-frame clones and leaves out a portion. The sample holds fewer than 80,000 clones, approximately 95% seen once. Here the sequenced sample was CD4+ T cells from peripheral blood mononuclear cells, taken after pregnancy. The origin of the receptors is a female donor with multiple sclerosis, enrolled in a pregnancy study.

This rearrangement joins TRBV15 to TRBJ1-5; 8 positions match TRBD1. The CDR3 contains 15 residues. The V segment lost 1 base and the J segment 9 bases; nucleotides outside the gene matches: 8. The germline gives CDR1 LNHNV, CDR2 YYDKDF (reference sequence). The chain's CDR3 is CATSRVTGGGPPQHF. CDR3 in DNA: TGTGCCACCAGCAGAGTTACAGGGGGGGGGCCGCCCCAGCATTTT.

The V call is TRBV27, the J call TRBJ1-1; D gene unclear. V lost 4 bases and J 1 base, leaving 13 bases between the germline ends. The CDR3 spans 15 residues. Germline assignment: CDR1 MNHEY and CDR2 SMNVEV (reference sequence). The CDR3 loop reads CASSSLGVGNTEAFF. The CDR3 coding sequence is TGTGCCAGCAGTTCCCTGGGCGTGGGGAACACTGAAGCTTTCTTT.

The V and J genes are TRBV30 and TRBJ2-6; 15 bases are a match to TRBD2. CDR1 is GTSNPN and CDR2 is SVGIG in the germline V gene (reference sequence). Trimming cost V 2 bases and J 1 base; bases outside gene matches: 12. The CDR3 contains 21 residues. CDR3 sequence (DNA): TGTGCCTGGAGTAGGGGGGGGACTAGCGGGAGGTCCGCTTCTGGGGCCAACGTCCTGACTTTC. Translating gives CAWSRGGTSGRSASGANVLTF.

This clone was seen just once. The chain has TRBV9 and TRBJ1-4, with TRBD1 matching 7 bases. The V gene's germline CDR1 is SGDLS and CDR2 YYNGEE. J lost 7 bases, V lost 2 bases, and 8 bases had no gene match. The CDR3 runs 15 residues. This chain's CDR3 is CASSVGDRDAEKLFF. CDR3 coding DNA: TGTGCCAGCAGCGTTGGCGACAGGGACGCTGAAAAACTGTTTTTT.

The chain recombines TRBV2 with TRBJ2-7; TRBD1 aligns across 8 bases. The CDR3 consists of 14 residues. Trimming cost V 7 bases and J 7 bases; bases outside gene matches: 12. Germline V gene data show CDR1 as SNHLY and CDR2 as FYNNEI. The CDR3 reads CASKWSPRGHEQYF. CDR3 coding DNA: TGTGCCAGCAAGTGGAGCCCCAGGGGGCATGAGCAGTACTTC.

In regard to this clone: The CDR3 ends on some other residue instead of the conserved phenylalanine or tryptophan, so this is likely a read error. The chain carries TRBV2 and TRBJ2-7, with 9 positions matching TRBD1. CDR3 length: 13 residues. Germline V gene sequence: CDR1 SNHLY, CDR2 FYNNEI. Trimming at V came to 7 bases and at J to 1 base, leaving 2 bases not matched to a gene. This CDR3 reads CASTGQGSYEQYL. The DNA of the CDR3 is TGTGCCAGCACCGGACAGGGGTCCTACGAGCAGTACCTC.

This chain uses TRBV28 with TRBJ2-7; 7 nucleotides match TRBD1. The V gene end was trimmed by 7 bases and the J gene end by 8 bases; junction bases not matched to a gene: 20. CDR3 size: 16 residues. Germline V gives CDR1 MDHEN, CDR2 SYDVKM. The CDR3 DNA follows: TGTGCCAGCACCACCTTCCGGGACAGTGTTTTTCCTAAGCAGTACTTC. Translation: CASTTFRDSVFPKQYF. The full variable domain, with the rest looked up from reference TRBV28 and TRBJ2-7, is DVKVTQSSRYLVKRTGEKVFLECVQDMDHENMFWYRQDPGLGLRLIYFSYDVKMKEKGDIPEGYSVSREKKERFSLILESASTNQTSMYLCASTTFRDSVFPKQYFGPGTRLTVT.

This sequence joins TRBV2 and TRBJ2-2; TRBD2 matches at 9 bases. The CDR3 has 16 residues. With 3 bases clipped from V and 5 bases from J, the junction kept 7 bases outside the gene matches. Germline CDR1 and CDR2: SNHLY and FYNNEI. CDR3 in DNA: TGTGCCAGCAGTGACTTTGGCGGGAGGGTTACCGGGGAGCTGTTTTTT. It encodes CASSDFGGRVTGELFF.

The J gene is TRBJ2-1, the V gene TRBV7-6; maybe TRBD1 (6 bases). Germline assignment: CDR1 SGHVS and CDR2 FNYEAQ. V was trimmed by 2 bases and J by 6 bases, leaving 8 bases between them. This CDR3 region has 13 residues. In DNA, the CDR3 is TGTGCCAGCAGCTTATCAGGGGTCAATGAGCAGTTCTTC. This translates into CASSLSGVNEQFF.